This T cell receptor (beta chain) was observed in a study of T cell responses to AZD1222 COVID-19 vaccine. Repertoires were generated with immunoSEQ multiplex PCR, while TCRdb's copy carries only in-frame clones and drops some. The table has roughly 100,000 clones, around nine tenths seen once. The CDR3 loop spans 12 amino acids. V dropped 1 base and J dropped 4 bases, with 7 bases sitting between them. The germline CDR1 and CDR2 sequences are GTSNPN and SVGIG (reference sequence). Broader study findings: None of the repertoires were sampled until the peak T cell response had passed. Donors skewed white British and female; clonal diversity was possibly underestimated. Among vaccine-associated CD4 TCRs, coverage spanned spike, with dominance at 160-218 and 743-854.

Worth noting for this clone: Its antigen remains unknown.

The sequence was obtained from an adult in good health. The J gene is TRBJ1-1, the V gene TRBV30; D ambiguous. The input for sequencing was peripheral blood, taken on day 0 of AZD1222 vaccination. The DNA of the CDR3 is TGTGCCTGGAGTGCGGGCCGCACTGAAGCTTTCTTT. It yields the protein CAWSAGRTEAFF.